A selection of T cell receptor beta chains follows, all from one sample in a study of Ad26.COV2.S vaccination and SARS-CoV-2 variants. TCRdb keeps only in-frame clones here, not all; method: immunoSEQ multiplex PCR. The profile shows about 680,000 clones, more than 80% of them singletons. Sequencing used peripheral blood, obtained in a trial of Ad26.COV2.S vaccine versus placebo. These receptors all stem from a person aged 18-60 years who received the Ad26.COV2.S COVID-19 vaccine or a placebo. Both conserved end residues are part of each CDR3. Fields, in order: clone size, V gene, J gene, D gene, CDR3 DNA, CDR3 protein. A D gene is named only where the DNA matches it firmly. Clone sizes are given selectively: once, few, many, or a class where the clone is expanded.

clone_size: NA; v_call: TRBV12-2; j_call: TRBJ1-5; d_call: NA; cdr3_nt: TGTGCAAGTCGCTTAGGAGCCCGGATGCGGGAGCCCCAGCATTTT; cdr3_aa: CASRLGARMREPQHF
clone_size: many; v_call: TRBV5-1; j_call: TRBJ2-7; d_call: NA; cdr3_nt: TGCGCCAGCAGCTTGATGGGGACCCCCTACGAGCAGTACTTC; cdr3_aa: CASSLMGTPYEQYF
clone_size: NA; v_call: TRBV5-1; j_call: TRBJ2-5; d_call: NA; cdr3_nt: TGCGCCAGCAGTGGGATCCCCCAGGAGACCCAGTACTTC; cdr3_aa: CASSGIPQETQYF
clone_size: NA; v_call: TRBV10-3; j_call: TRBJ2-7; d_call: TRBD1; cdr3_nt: TGTGCCATCAACCCGGGACAGGGTCCCTACGAGCAGTACTTC; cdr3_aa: CAINPGQGPYEQYF
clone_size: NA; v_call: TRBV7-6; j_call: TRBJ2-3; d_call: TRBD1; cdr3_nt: TGTGCCAGCAGCCAAGGACAGGGACGGAGCACAGATACGCAGTATTTT; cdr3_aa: CASSQGQGRSTDTQYF
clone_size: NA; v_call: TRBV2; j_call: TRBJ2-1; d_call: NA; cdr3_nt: TGTGCCAGCAGGGGGGGCTGGGGGTCCCTCTACAATGAGCAGTTCTTC; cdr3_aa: CASRGGWGSLYNEQFF
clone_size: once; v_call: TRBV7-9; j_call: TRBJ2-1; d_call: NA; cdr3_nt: TGTGCCAGCAGCCCCTCCAGTGAGCAGTTCTTC; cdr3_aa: CASSPSSEQFF
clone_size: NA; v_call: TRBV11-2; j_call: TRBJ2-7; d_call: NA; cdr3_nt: TGTGCCAGCAGCCAAGGGGGGACAGCCTATAACGGGCAGTACTTC; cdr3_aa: CASSQGGTAYNGQYF
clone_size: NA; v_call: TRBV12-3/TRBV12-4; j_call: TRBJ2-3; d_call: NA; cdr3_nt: TGTGCCAGCAGTTTTCAGCCTGCAGATACGCAGTATTTT; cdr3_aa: CASSFQPADTQYF
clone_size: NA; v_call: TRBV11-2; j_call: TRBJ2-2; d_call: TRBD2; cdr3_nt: TGTGCCAGCAGCTTATGGCTAGCGGGAGTCACCGGGGAGCTGTTTTTT; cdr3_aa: CASSLWLAGVTGELFF
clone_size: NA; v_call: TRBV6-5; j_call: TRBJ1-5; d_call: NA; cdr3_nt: TGTGCCAGCAGACGGCCAGATCAGCCCCAGCATTTT; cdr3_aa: CASRRPDQPQHF
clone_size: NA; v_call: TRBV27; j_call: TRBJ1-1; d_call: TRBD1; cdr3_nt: TGTGCCAGCACCAGGGACAGGGGAAACACTGAAGCTTTCTTT; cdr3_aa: CASTRDRGNTEAFF
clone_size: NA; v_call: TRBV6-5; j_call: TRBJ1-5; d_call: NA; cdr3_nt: TGTGCCAGCACTACAGAACTTAATAGCAATCAGCCCCAGCATTTT; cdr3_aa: CASTTELNSNQPQHF
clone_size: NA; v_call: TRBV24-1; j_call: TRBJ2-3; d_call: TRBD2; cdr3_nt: TGTGCCACCAGTGATTCCTTAGCGGGAGTGCCAGATACGCAGTATTTT; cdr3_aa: CATSDSLAGVPDTQYF
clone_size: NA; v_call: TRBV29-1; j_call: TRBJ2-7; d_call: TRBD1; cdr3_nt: TGCAGCGTTTGGGTGGGACAGGGGGCCTACGAGCAGTACTTC; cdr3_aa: CSVWVGQGAYEQYF
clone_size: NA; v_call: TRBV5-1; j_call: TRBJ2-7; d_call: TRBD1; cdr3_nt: TGCGCCAGCAGCCCGCGGACAGGCACCTACGAGCAGTACTTC; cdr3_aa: CASSPRTGTYEQYF
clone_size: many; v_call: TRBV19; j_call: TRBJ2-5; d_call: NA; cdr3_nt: TGTGCCAGTAACGCGGGACGGACCCAAGAGACCCAGTACTTC; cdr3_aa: CASNAGRTQETQYF
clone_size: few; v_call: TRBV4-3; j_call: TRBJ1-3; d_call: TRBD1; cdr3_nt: TGCGCCAGCAGCCAAGGGCAGACAGGGGGAAACACCATATATTTT; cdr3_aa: CASSQGQTGGNTIYF
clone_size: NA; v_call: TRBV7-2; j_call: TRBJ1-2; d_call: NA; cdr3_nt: TGTGCCAGCAGCTTGAGAGAGGGTGGTGGCTACACCTTC; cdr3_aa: CASSLREGGGYTF
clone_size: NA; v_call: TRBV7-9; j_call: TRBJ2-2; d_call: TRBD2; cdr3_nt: TGTGCCAGCAGCTACCCACTAGCGGGAGACGCCGGGGAGCTGTTTTTT; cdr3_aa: CASSYPLAGDAGELFF
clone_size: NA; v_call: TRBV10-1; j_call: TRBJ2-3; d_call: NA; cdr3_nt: TGCGCCAGCAGCAGGGAAGATACGCAGTATTTT; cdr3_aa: CASSREDTQYF
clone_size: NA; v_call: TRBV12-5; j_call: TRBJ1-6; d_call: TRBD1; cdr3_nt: TGTGCTAGTGGTTGGACAGGGGAATCACCCCTCCACTTT; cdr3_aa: CASGWTGESPLHF
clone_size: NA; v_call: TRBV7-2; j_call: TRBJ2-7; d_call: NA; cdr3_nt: TGTGCCAGCAGGAAGACGGGGGGCCCTCCCGAGCAGTACTTC; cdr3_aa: CASRKTGGPPEQYF
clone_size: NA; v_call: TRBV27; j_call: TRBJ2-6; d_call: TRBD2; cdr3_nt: TGTGCCAGCAGAAGCGGGGGGACTGGGGCCAACGTCCTGACTTTC; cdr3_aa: CASRSGGTGANVLTF
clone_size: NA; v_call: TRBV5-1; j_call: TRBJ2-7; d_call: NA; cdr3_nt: TGCGCCAGCAGCCCTCGGGGGGCATCCCCCTACGAGCAGTACTTC; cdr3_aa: CASSPRGASPYEQYF
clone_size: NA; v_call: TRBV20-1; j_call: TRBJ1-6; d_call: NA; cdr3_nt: TGCAGTGCTAGACATCCTTATGCCCTCCACTTT; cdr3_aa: CSARHPYALHF
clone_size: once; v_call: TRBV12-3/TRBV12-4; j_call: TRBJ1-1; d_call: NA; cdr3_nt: TGTGCCAGCAGTTTCTCCTTCCCTGAAGCTTTCTTT; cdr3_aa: CASSFSFPEAFF
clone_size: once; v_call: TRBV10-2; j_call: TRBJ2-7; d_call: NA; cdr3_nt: TGCGCCAACAGTGAGGACGGGCTAGGCCCCTACGAGCAGTACTTC; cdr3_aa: CANSEDGLGPYEQYF
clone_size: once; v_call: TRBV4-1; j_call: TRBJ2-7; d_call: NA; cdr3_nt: TGCGCCAGCAGCACCCCGGGGGCAGCCTACGAGCAGTACTTC; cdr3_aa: CASSTPGAAYEQYF
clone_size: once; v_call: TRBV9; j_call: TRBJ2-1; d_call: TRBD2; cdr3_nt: TGTGCCAGCAGCGTAGGGACTAGCGGGAGGTTGGATGAGCAGTTCTTC; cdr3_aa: CASSVGTSGRLDEQFF
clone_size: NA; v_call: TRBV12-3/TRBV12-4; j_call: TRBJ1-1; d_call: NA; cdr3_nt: TGTGCCAGCAGTTTGGGACGGAACACTGAAGCTTTCTTT; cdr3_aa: CASSLGRNTEAFF
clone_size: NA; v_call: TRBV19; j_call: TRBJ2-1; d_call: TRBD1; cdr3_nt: TGTGCCAGTAGTATAGCCCGGGGACAGTCCTCCTACAATGAGCAGTTCTTC; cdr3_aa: CASSIARGQSSYNEQFF
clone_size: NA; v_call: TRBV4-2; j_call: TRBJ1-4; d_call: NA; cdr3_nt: TGTGCCAGCAGCCAGGGGGCGAAGGGTATAACTAATGAAAAACTGTTTTTT; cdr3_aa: CASSQGAKGITNEKLFF